One T cell receptor (beta chain) is described in this entry. The CDR3 totals 15 residues. V was pared by 5 bases and J by 4 bases, with 8 bases of the junction left unmatched. Germline CDR1 is SGHVS and CDR2 is FNYEAQ. This entry belongs to a study of blood T cell repertoires in COVID-19. Study details: Spain, Italy and the United States supplied samples that represented acute and convalescent COVID-19. PBMCs, B-cell-depleted T cells, or T cells were the source of the cDNA or gDNA that made up the material.

Authors' processing steps: Counts of nucleated cells, estimated from reference gene primer amplification, were obtained. Measured with immunoSEQ multiplex PCR; TCRdb has only the in-frame clones, and not every one. Clone size and V and J calls were adopted from that table, with D and trimming inferred from the DNA. The sample shows approximately 330,000 clones, roughly 87% of them seen only once. In Seattle, patients joined the study during active infection and were tracked longitudinally. This TCR was sampled from a man aged 25 to 40 with COVID-19, enrolled during active disease. Material for sequencing was peripheral blood. The chain couples TRBV7-6 to TRBJ2-3, with TRBD2 identical over 8 bases. CDR3 in DNA: TGTGCCAGCAGCCTCCGGGGACTAGAAGCAGATACGCAGTATTTT. Its translation: CASSLRGLEADTQYF.